The clone carrying this T cell receptor (beta chain) was picked up many times. The antigen remains undetermined. Relative to the germline gene, one junction end is altered; a read error may explain this. This specimen belongs to a study of identical twins. Study-wide findings and caveats: Possibly, invariant MAIT and iNKT cells partly confounded zero-insertion analyses.

The germline V gene has CDR1 SGHTA and CDR2 FQGNSA. The CDR3 covers 15 residues. TCRdb reprocessed the 5' RACE reads with MiXCR, giving one entry per CDR3 protein. The repertoire holds hundreds of thousands of distinct CDR3 sequences, approximately 22% seen once, with approximately 4.5% in the top ten. This same sample was also part of a study on T cells expressing NK-cell markers. This second study says: In sorted CD3+CD56+NKG2C+, CD3+CD56+NKG2C- and CD3+CD56-NKG2C+ T cells, TCR beta repertoires were obtained. Eight donors were sequenced, seven testing HCMV-seropositive and one testing seronegative. In about six donors, dominant NKG2C+ clonotypes were roughly 1.0-7.5% of CD8+ T cells.

Material: PBMCs. The sequence derives from a woman younger than 30 in good health. The chain carries TRBV7-2 and TRBJ2-1; 7 bases are shared with TRBD2. The DNA of the CDR3 is TGTGCCAGCAGTTTAGCGGGTAGCTCCTACAATGAGCAGTTCTTC. Translating gives CASSLAGSSYNEQFF. Looking up the rest from reference TRBV7-2 and TRBJ2-1 gives the full variable domain: GAGVSQSPSNKVTEKGKDVELRCDPISGHTALYWYRQSLGQGLEFLIYFQGNSAPDKSGLPSDRFSAERTGGSVSTLTIQRTQQEDSAVYLCASSLAGSSYNEQFFGPGTRLTVL.